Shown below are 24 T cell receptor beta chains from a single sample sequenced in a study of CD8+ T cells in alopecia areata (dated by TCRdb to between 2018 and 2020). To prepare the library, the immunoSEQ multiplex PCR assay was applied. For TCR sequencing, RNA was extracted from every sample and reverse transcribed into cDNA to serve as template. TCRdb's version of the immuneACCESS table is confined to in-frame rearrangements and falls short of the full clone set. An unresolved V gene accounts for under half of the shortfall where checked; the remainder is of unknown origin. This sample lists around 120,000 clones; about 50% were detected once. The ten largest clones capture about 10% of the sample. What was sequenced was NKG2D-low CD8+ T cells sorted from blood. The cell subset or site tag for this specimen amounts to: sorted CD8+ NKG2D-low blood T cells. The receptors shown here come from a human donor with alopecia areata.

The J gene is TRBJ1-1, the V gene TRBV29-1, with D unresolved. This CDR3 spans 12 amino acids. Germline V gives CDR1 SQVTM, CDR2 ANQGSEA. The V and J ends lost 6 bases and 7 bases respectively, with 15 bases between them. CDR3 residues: CSVAQPRGEAFF. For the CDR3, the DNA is TGCAGCGTCGCCCAGCCGCGGGGTGAAGCTTTCTTT.

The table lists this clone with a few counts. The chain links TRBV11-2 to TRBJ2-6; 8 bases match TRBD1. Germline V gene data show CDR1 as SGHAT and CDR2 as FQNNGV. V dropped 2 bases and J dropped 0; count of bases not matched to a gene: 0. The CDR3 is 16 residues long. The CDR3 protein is CASSLTGGSGANVLTF. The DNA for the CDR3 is TGTGCCAGCAGCTTAACAGGGGGCTCTGGGGCCAACGTCCTGACTTTC.

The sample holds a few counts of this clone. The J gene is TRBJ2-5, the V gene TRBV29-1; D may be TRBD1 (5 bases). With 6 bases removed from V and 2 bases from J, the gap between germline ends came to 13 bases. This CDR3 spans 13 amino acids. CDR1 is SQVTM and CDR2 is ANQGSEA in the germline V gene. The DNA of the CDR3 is TGCAGCGTCCCCGGACGGACACAAGAGACCCAGTACTTC. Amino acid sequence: CSVPGRTQETQYF.

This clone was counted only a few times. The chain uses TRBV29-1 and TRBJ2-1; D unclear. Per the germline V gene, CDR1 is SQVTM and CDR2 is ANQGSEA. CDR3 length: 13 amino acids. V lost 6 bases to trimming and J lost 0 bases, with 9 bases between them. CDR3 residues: CSVYSSSYNEQFF. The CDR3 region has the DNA TGCAGCGTCTACAGTAGCTCCTACAATGAGCAGTTCTTC.

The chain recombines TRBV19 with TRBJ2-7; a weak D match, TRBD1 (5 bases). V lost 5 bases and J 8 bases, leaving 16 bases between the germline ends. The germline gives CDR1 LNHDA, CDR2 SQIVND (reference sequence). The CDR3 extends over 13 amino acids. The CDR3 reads CASSLAAGPQQYF. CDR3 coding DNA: TGTGCCAGTAGTCTCGCGGCAGGGCCCCAGCAGTACTTC.

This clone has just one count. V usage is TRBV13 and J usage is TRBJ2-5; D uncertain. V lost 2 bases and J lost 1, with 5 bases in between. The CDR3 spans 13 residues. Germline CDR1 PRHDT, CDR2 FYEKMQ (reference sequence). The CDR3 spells CASSLTTQETQYF. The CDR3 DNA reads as TGTGCCAGCAGCTTAACGACCCAAGAGACCCAGTACTTC.

This CDR3 is CSAETEASYEQYF. CDR3 bases: TGCAGCGCCGAAACAGAGGCCTCCTACGAGCAGTACTTC. The rearrangement links TRBV29-1 to TRBJ2-7, with D uncertain. Germline V lookup: CDR1 SQVTM, CDR2 ANQGSEA. V was pared by 7 bases and J by 0 bases, with 13 bases between. There are 13 residues in the CDR3.

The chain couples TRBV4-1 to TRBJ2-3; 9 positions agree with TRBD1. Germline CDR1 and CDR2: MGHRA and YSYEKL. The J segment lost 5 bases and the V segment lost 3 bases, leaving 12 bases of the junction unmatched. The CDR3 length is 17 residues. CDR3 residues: CASSQETNRGRRDTQYF. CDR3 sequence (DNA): TGCGCCAGCAGCCAGGAGACGAACAGGGGGCGGAGAGATACGCAGTATTTT.

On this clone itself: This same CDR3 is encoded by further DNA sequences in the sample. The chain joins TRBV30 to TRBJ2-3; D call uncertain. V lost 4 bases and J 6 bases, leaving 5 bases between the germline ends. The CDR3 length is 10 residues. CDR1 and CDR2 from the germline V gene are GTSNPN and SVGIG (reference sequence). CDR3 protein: CAWISDTQYF. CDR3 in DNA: TGTGCCTGGATATCGGATACGCAGTATTTT.

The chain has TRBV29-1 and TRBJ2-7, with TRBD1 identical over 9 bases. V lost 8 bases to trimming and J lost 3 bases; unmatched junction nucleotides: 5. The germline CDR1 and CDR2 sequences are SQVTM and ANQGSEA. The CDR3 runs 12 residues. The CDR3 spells CSYDRGDYEQYF. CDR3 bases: TGCAGCTACGACAGGGGGGACTACGAGCAGTACTTC.

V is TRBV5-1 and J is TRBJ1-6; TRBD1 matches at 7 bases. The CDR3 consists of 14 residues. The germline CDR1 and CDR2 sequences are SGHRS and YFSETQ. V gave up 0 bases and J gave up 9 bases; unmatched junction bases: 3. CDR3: CASSLGQGASPLHF. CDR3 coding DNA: TGCGCCAGCAGCTTGGGACAGGGTGCTTCACCCCTCCACTTT.

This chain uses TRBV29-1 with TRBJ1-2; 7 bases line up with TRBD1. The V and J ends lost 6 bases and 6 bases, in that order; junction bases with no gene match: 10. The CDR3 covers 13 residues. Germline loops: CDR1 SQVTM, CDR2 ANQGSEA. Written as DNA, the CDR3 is TGCAGCGTCCCCGGGGCACAGGGGCATGGCTACACCTTC. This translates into CSVPGAQGHGYTF.

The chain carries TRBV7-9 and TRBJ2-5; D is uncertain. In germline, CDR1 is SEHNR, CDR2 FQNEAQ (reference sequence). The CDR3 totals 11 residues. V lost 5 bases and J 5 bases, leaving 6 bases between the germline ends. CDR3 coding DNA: TGTGCCAGCAGCCACGGGGAGACCCAGTACTTC. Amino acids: CASSHGETQYF.

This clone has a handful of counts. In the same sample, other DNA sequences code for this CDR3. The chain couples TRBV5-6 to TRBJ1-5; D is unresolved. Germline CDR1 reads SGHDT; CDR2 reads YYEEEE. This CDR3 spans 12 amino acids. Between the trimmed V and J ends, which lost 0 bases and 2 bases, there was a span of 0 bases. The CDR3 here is CASSLGNQPQHF. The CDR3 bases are TGTGCCAGCAGCTTGGGCAATCAGCCCCAGCATTTT.

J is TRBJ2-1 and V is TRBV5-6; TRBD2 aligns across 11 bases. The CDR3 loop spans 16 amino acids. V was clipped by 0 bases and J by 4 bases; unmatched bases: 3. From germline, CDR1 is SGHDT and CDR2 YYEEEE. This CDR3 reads CASSLGTSGSYNEQFF. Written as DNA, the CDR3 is TGTGCCAGCAGCTTGGGGACTAGCGGGTCGTACAATGAGCAGTTCTTC. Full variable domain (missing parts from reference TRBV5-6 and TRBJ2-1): DAGVTQSPTHLIKTRGQQVTLRCSPKSGHDTVSWYQQALGQGPQFIFQYYEEEERQRGNFPDRFSGHQFPNYSSELNVNALLLGDSALYLCASSLGTSGSYNEQFFGPGTRLTVL.

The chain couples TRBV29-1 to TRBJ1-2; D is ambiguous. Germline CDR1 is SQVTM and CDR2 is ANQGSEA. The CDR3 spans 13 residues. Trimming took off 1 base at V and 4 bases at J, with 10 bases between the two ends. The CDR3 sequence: CSVEGAEPYGYTF. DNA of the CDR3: TGCAGCGTTGAAGGGGCGGAACCCTATGGCTACACCTTC. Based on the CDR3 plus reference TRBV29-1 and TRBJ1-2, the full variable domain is SAVISQKPSRDICQRGTSLTIQCQVDSQVTMMFWYRQQPGQSLTLIATANQGSEATYESGFVIDKFPISRPNLTFSTLTVSNMSPEDSSIYLCSVEGAEPYGYTFGSGTRLTVV.

The CDR3 DNA follows: TGCGCCAGCAGCCCTTCGCGCGAGCCCTCCTACGAGCAGTACTTC. This gives the protein CASSPSREPSYEQYF. The chain is built from TRBV4-3 and TRBJ2-7, with unresolved D. The CDR3 is 15 residues long. V lost 4 bases, J lost 0 bases, and 13 bases lay in between. Germline loops: CDR1 LGHNA, CDR2 YSLEER.

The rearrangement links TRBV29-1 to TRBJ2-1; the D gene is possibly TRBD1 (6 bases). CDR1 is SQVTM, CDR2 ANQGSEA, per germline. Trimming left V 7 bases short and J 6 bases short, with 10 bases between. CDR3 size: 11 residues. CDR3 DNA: TGCAGCGCCGACAGGCTCAATGAGCAGTTCTTC. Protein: CSADRLNEQFF.

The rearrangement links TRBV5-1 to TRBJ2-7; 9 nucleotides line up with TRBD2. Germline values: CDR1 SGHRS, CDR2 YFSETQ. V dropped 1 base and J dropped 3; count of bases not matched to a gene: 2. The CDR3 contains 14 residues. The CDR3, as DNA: TGCGCCAGCAGCTTGTCTAGCGGGAACTACGAGCAGTACTTC. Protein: CASSLSSGNYEQYF.

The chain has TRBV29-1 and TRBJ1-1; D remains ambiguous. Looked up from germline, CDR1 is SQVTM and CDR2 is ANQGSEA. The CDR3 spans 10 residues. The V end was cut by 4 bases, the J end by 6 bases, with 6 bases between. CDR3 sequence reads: CSVVQAEAFF. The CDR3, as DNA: TGCAGCGTTGTGCAGGCTGAAGCTTTCTTT.

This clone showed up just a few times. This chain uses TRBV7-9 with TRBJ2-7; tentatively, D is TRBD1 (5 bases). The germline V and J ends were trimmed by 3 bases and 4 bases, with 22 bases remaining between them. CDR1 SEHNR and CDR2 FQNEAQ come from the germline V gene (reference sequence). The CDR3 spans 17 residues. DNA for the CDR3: TGTGCCAGCAGCTTTTGGCAGGGCACGGATATGGGATACGAGCAGTACTTC. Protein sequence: CASSFWQGTDMGYEQYF.

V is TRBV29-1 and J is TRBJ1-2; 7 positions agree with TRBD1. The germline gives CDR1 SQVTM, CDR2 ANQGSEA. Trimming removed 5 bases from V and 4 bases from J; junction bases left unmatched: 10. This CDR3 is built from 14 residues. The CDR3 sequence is CSVQGQGVGYGYTF. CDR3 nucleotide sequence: TGCAGCGTTCAAGGGCAGGGGGTCGGCTATGGCTACACCTTC.

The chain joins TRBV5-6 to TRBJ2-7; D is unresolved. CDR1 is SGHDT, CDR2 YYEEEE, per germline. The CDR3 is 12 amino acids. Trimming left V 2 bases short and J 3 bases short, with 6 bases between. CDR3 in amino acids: CASSFDGYEQYF. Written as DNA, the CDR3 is TGTGCCAGCAGCTTCGACGGCTACGAGCAGTACTTC.

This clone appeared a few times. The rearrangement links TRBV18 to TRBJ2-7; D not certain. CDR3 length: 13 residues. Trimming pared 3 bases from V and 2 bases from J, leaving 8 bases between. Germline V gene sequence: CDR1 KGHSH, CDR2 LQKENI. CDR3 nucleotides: TGTGCCAGCTCACCGGTGGTAACCTACGAGCAGTACTTC. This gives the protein CASSPVVTYEQYF.